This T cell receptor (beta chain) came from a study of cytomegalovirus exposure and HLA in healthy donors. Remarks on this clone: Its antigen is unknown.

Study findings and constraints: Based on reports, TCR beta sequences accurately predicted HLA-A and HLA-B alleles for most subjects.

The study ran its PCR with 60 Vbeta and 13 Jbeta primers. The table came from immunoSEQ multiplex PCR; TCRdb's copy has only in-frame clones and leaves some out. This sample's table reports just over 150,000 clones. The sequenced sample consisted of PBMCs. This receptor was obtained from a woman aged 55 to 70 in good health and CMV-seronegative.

CDR3 loop: CASSESSYNEQFF. CDR3 DNA sequence: TGCGCCAGCAGCGAGAGCTCCTACAATGAGCAGTTCTTC. The chain combines TRBV5-1 with TRBJ2-1; D is undetermined. This CDR3 comprises 13 residues. V gave up 4 bases and J gave up 0 bases, with 5 bases separating them. The germline gives CDR1 SGHRS, CDR2 YFSETQ.